This section outlines one T cell receptor (beta chain) sequence together with its context. Antigen: not known. This sample is drawn from a study of shared clonotypes between healthy human individuals. On the study more broadly: CD4 naive cells filled three plates per donor, CD4 memory three, CD8 naive two and CD8 memory one.

In the original workflow: ImmunoSEQ yielded junction-only sequences lacking quality scores, so filtering differed. Method: immunoSEQ multiplex PCR; TCRdb's copy keeps in-frame clones and lacks some. Clone size and V and J calls were adopted from that table, with D and trimming inferred from the DNA. The sample records roughly 1,100,000 clones, more than 65% being singletons. General study findings and limits: Sampling used blood alone; tissue repertoires probably differ. Genetic and exposure-history diversity was limited by the small donor number.

Germline V lookup: CDR1 LGHNA, CDR2 YSLEER. The CDR3 is 15 amino acids. V lost 1 base, J lost 4 bases, and 11 bases lay in between. The V gene is TRBV4-3, the J gene TRBJ2-1; D possibly corresponds to TRBD1 (7 bases). What was sequenced was memory CD4+ T cells sorted from blood. Subset meaning: CD45RA-negative fraction. This clonotype originated in a man between 18 and 35 years old in good health. This CDR3 is CASSQVTGTYNEQFF. CDR3 DNA: TGCGCCAGCAGCCAAGTGACAGGGACTTACAATGAGCAGTTCTTC.